A single sample gave rise to the 16 T cell receptor beta chains below, sequenced in a study of blood T cell repertoires in COVID-19. Produced via immunoSEQ multiplex PCR; TCRdb's table is partial and in-frame only. The sample shows fewer than 350,000 clones, roughly 86% of them seen only once. Sequencing used PBMCs or T cells enriched from blood (not recorded which). The receptors were gathered from a woman aged 30 to 39 who had been exposed to COVID-19.

The genes are TRBV9 and TRBJ2-2; TRBD1 might be the D (6 bases). Germline CDR1 and CDR2: SGDLS and YYNGEE. V was trimmed by 3 bases and J by 5 bases, leaving 14 bases between them. The CDR3 runs 15 residues. The CDR3 nucleotides are TGTGCCAGCAGCGCGTCAGGGGTTCGGACCGGGGAGCTGTTTTTT. It encodes CASSASGVRTGELFF.

This clone came up once. V gene TRBV19 combines with J gene TRBJ1-1, with D perhaps matching TRBD1 (5 bases). The CDR3 spans 14 residues. From germline, CDR1 is LNHDA and CDR2 SQIVND (reference sequence). V lost 4 bases and J lost 0, with 9 bases in between. The CDR3 DNA reads TGTGCCAGTAGTACCCCGACAGTGAACACTGAAGCTTTCTTT. It encodes CASSTPTVNTEAFF.

V gene TRBV5-8 combines with J gene TRBJ1-5; D gene ambiguous. V was shortened by 4 bases and J by 3 bases, with 14 bases between the two germline ends. The germline V gene encodes CDR1 SGHTS and CDR2 YDEGEE. This CDR3 spans 15 amino acids. The CDR3 sequence is CASSNEGRTNQPQHF. CDR3 in DNA: TGTGCCAGCAGCAATGAGGGCAGGACCAATCAGCCCCAGCATTTT.

The V call is TRBV7-9, the J call TRBJ2-7, with a possible D match to TRBD1 (5 bases). The CDR3 is made up of 15 amino acids. The germline gives CDR1 SEHNR, CDR2 FQNEAQ (reference sequence). V was pared by 5 bases and J by 4 bases, with 18 bases between. CDR3 in amino acids: CASSPRELSEYEQYF. CDR3 bases: TGTGCCAGCAGCCCCAGGGAATTATCGGAGTACGAGCAGTACTTC.

This clone came up a few times. The genes are TRBV11-1 and TRBJ2-1; D is unclear. V shed 1 base and J shed 5 bases, with 9 bases lying between them. Looked up from germline, CDR1 is SGHAT and CDR2 is FQDESV (reference sequence). The CDR3 is 14 residues long. CDR3 loop: CASSLVGRNNEQFF. In DNA, the CDR3 is TGTGCCAGCAGCTTAGTGGGCAGAAACAATGAGCAGTTCTTC.

The chain joins TRBV28 to TRBJ1-5, with 10 nucleotides matching TRBD1. Per germline, CDR1 MDHEN and CDR2 SYDVKM. Trimming removed 8 bases from V and 4 bases from J; junction bases left unmatched: 14. The CDR3 runs 17 residues. CDR3: CASGPGQGRSSNQPQHF. The CDR3 DNA sequence: TGTGCCAGCGGCCCGGGACAGGGGCGGTCTAGTAATCAGCCCCAGCATTTT.

The chain is built from TRBV29-1 and TRBJ1-5; possible D gene TRBD1, 6 bases. CDR1 is SQVTM, CDR2 ANQGSEA, per germline. This CDR3 is built from 16 residues. With 6 bases removed from V and 0 bases from J, the gap between germline ends came to 18 bases. The CDR3 coding sequence is TGCAGCGTGATAGGAGGACAGAGATATAGCAATCAGCCCCAGCATTTT. Amino acids: CSVIGGQRYSNQPQHF.

This clone was detected only a few times. This chain joins TRBV14 and TRBJ2-2, with D maybe TRBD1 (6 bases). Trimming took off 1 base at V and 7 bases at J, with 16 bases between the two ends. The CDR3 sequence is 16 residues long. Per the germline V gene, CDR1 is SGHDN and CDR2 is FVKESK. The CDR3 loop reads CASSQGGRGRSGELFF. CDR3 in DNA: TGTGCCAGCAGCCAAGGGGGCAGGGGACGAAGCGGGGAGCTGTTTTTT.

The V and J genes are TRBV29-1 and TRBJ2-1; 12 bases line up with TRBD2. Trimming cost V 6 bases and J 6 bases; bases outside gene matches: 9. This CDR3 spans 15 amino acids. CDR1 SQVTM and CDR2 ANQGSEA come from the germline V gene. The CDR3 nucleotides are TGCAGCGTACTTGGACTAGCGGGAACGTTCAATGAGCAGTTCTTC. Residues: CSVLGLAGTFNEQFF.

The chain links TRBV3-1 (or the pseudogene TRBV3-2) to TRBJ2-6; D remains unclear. This CDR3 spans 15 amino acids. The germline V and J ends were trimmed by 4 bases and 0 bases, with 7 bases remaining between them. Per germline, CDR1 LGHDT and CDR2 YNNKEL (reference sequence). DNA of the CDR3: TGTGCCAGCAGCCCCCACACCTCTGGGGCCAACGTCCTGACTTTC. Its protein is CASSPHTSGANVLTF.

This chain uses TRBV5-1 with TRBJ1-4; unclear D gene. Germline assignment: CDR1 SGHRS and CDR2 YFSETQ. CDR3 size: 15 residues. V gave up 4 bases and J gave up 13 bases, with 23 bases separating them. The CDR3 bases are TGCGCCAGCAGCGTGGAACCAGGAACAACGCGACGACTGTTTTTT. Its protein is CASSVEPGTTRRLFF.

V and J are TRBV18 and TRBJ2-4; 11 bases match TRBD1. V lost 3 bases, J lost 2 bases, and 3 bases stayed unmatched. This CDR3 is built from 16 residues. Germline values: CDR1 KGHSH, CDR2 LQKENI. The CDR3 spells CASSPGQGATKNIQYF. The CDR3 DNA follows: TGTGCCAGCTCACCCGGACAGGGGGCGACCAAAAACATTCAGTACTTC.

The chain joins TRBV6-5 to TRBJ2-7; 7 nucleotides agree with TRBD1. The ends lost 6 bases at V and 5 bases at J; junction bases unmatched: 7. Germline CDR1 is MNHEY and CDR2 is SVGAGI. The length of the CDR3 is 13 residues. CDR3 DNA: TGTGCCAGCAGCATGGTACAGGGGCACGAGCAGTACTTC. It translates to CASSMVQGHEQYF.

This clone was observed a few times. The chain carries TRBV25-1 and TRBJ1-3; 11 bases align to TRBD1. V shed 8 bases and J 0 bases; nucleotides not matched to a gene: 6. Germline V gives CDR1 MGHDK, CDR2 SYGVNS. This CDR3 region has 16 residues. As DNA, the CDR3 is TGTGCCAGCGGGGACAGGGGGTTACCCTCTGGAAACACCATATATTTT. It specifies CASGDRGLPSGNTIYF.

The rearrangement joins TRBV27 to TRBJ2-3, with D unclear. The V end was cut by 1 base, the J end by 1 base, with 12 bases between. Germline-derived CDR1 and CDR2 are MNHEY and SMNVEV (reference sequence). This CDR3 region has 16 residues. The CDR3 region is CASSLLAPRRTDTQYF. The CDR3 DNA sequence: TGTGCCAGCAGTTTATTGGCCCCGCGGCGCACAGATACGCAGTATTTT.

This sequence joins TRBV10-2 and TRBJ1-2; D remains unclear. The length of the CDR3 is 13 residues. Germline CDR1 reads WSHSY; CDR2 reads SAAADI. V was shortened by 8 bases and J by 3 bases, with 13 bases between the two germline ends. CDR3 residues: CASRSSVYYGYTF. CDR3 bases: TGCGCCAGCCGTAGCAGCGTCTACTATGGCTACACCTTC.